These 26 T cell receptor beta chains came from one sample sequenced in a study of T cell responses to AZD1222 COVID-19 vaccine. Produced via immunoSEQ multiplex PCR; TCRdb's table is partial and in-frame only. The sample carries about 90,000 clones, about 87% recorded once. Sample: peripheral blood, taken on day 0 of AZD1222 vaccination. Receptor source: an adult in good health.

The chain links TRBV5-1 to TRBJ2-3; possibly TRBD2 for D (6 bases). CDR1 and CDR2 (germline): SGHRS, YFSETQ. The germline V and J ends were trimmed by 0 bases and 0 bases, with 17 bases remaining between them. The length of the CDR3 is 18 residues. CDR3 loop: CASSLVPAGPASTDTQYF. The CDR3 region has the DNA TGCGCCAGCAGCTTGGTGCCAGCGGGTCCCGCTAGCACAGATACGCAGTATTTT.

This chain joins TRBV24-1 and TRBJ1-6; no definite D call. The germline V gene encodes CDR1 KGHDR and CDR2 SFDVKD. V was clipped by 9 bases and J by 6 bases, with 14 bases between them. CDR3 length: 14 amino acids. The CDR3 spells CATSGSGFNSPLHF. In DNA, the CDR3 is TGTGCCACCTCGGGCTCGGGGTTTAATTCACCCCTCCACTTT.

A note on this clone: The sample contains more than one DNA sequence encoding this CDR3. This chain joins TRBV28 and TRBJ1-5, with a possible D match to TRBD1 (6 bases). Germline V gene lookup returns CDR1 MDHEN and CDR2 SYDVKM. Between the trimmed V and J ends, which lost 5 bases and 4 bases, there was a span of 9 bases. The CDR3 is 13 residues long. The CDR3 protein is CASSPDSNQPQHF. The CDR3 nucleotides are TGTGCCAGCAGTCCGGACAGTAATCAGCCCCAGCATTTT.

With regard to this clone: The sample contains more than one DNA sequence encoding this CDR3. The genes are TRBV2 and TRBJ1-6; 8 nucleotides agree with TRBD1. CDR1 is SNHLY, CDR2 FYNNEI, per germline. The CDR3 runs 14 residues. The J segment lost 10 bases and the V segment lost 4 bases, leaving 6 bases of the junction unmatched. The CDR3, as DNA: TGTGCCAGCAGTGCAGACAGGGGAGGATCACCCCTCCACTTT. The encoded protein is CASSADRGGSPLHF.

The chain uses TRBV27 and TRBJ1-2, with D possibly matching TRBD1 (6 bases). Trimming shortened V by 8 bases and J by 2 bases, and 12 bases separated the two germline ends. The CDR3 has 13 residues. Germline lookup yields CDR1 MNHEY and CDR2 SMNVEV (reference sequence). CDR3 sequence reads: CASSFDRNYGYTF. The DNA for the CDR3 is TGTGCCAGCTCCTTCGACAGGAACTATGGCTACACCTTC.

The CDR3 DNA reads TGTGCCAGCAGCTTAGCCACTGAAGCTTTCTTT. This codes for CASSLATEAFF. The chain links TRBV7-9 to TRBJ1-1; D remains ambiguous. The germline V and J ends were trimmed by 0 bases and 4 bases, with 0 bases remaining between them. Germline V lookup: CDR1 SEHNR, CDR2 FQNEAQ (reference sequence). This CDR3 region has 11 residues.

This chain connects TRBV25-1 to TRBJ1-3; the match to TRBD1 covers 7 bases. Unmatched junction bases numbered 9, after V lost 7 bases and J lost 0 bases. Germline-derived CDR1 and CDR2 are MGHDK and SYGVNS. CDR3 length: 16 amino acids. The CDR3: CASTPPTGNSGNTIYF. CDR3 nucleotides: TGTGCCAGCACTCCCCCGACAGGGAACTCTGGAAACACCATATATTTT.

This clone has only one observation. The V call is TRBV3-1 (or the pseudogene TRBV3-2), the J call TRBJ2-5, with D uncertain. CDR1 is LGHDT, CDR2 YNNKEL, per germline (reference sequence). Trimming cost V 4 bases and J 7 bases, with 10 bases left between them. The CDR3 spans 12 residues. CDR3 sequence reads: CASSPNVGTQYF. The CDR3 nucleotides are TGTGCCAGCAGCCCAAACGTCGGGACCCAGTACTTC.

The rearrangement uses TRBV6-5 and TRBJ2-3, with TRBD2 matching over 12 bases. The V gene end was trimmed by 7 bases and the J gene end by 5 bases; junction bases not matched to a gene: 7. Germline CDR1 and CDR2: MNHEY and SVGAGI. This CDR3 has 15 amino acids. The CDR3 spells CASIALAGGQDTQYF. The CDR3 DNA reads TGTGCCAGCATTGCGCTAGCGGGAGGGCAAGATACGCAGTATTTT.

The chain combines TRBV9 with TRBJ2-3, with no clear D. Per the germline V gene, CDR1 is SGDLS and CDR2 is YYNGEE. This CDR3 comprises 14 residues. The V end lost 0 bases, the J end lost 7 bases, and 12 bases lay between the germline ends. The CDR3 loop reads CASSVEGHSNTQYF. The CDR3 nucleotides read TGTGCCAGCAGCGTAGAAGGGCACAGCAATACGCAGTATTTT.

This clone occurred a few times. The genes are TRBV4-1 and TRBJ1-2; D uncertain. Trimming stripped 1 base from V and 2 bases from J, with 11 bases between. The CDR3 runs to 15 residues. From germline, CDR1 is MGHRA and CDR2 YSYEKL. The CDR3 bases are TGCGCCAGCAGCCAAGTCCCGCGTACAAACTATGGCTACACCTTC. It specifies CASSQVPRTNYGYTF.

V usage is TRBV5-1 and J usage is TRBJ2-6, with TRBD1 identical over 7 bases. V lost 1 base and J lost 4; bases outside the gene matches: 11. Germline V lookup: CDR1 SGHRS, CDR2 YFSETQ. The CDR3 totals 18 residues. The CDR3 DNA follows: TGCGCCAGCAGCTTGAGAGGGGGCGGGTTCTCCGGGGCCAACGTCCTGACTTTC. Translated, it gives CASSLRGGGFSGANVLTF.

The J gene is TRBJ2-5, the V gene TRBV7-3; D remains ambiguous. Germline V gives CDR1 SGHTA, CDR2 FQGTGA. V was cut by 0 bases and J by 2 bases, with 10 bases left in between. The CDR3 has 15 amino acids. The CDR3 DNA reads TGTGCCAGCAGCTTAACGGGTATAAGTCAAGAGACCCAGTACTTC. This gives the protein CASSLTGISQETQYF.

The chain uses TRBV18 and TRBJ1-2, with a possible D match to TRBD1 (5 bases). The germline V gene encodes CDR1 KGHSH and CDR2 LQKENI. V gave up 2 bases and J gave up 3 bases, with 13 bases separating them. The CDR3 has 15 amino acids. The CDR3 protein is CASSPIGGTDYGYTF. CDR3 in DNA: TGTGCCAGCTCACCAATTGGAGGGACTGACTATGGCTACACCTTC.

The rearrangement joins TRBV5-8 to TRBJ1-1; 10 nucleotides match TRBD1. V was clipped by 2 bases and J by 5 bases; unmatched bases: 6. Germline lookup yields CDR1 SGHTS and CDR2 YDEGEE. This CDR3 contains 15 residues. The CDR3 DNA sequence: TGTGCCAGCAGCTTACCAGGACAGGGGGGAACTGAAGCTTTCTTT. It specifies CASSLPGQGGTEAFF.

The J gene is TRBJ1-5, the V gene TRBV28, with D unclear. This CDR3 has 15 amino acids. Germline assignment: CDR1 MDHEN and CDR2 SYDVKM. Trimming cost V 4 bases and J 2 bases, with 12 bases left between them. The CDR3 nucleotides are TGTGCCAGCAGTTCCGCCCTACCCGGCAATCAGCCCCAGCATTTT. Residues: CASSSALPGNQPQHF.

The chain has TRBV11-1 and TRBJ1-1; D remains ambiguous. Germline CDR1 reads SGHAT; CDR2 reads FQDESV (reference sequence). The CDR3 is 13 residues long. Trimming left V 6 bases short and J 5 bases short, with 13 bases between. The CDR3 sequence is CASSRAVGTEAFF. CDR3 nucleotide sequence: TGTGCCAGCAGTCGCGCGGTAGGGACTGAAGCTTTCTTT.

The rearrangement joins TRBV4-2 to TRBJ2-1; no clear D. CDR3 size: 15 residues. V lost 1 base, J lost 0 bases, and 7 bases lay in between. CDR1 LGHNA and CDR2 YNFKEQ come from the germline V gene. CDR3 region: CASSQARSSYNEQFF. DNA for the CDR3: TGTGCCAGCAGCCAAGCGAGGAGCTCCTACAATGAGCAGTTCTTC.

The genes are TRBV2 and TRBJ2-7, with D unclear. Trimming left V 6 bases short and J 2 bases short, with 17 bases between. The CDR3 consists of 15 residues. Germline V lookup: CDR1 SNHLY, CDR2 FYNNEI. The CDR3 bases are TGTGCCAGCAGACTCCTGGGGTCGCCTACCTACGAGCAGTACTTC. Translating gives CASRLLGSPTYEQYF.

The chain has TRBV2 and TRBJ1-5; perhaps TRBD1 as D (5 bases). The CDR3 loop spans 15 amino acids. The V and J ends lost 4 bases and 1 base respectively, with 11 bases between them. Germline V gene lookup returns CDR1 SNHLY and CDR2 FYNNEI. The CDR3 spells CASSVSGGSNQPQHF. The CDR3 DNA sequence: TGTGCCAGCAGTGTTTCCGGGGGAAGCAATCAGCCCCAGCATTTT.

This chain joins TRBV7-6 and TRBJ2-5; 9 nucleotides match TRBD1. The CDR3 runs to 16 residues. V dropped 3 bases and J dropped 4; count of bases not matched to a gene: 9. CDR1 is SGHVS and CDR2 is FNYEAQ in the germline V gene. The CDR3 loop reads CASSLGGTGLVETQYF. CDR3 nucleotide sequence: TGTGCCAGCAGCTTGGGGGGGACAGGGCTGGTAGAGACCCAGTACTTC.

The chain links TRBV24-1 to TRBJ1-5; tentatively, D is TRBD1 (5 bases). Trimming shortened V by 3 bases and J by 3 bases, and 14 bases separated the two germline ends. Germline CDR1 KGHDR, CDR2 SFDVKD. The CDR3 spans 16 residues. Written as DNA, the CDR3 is TGTGCCACCAGTGATATTCCCGACAGTACCAATCAGCCCCAGCATTTT. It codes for CATSDIPDSTNQPQHF.

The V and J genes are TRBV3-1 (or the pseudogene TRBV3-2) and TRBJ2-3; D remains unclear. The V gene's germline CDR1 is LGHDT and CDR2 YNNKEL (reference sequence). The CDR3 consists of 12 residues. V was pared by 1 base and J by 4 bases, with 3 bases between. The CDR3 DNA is TGTGCCAGCAGCCAAGTCCCAGATACGCAGTATTTT. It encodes CASSQVPDTQYF.

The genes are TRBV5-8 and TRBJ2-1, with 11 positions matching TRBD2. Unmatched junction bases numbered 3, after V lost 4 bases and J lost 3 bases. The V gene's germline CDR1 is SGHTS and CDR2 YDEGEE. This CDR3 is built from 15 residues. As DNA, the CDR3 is TGTGCCAGCAGCACCGGACTAGCGGGCTACAATGAGCAGTTCTTC. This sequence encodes CASSTGLAGYNEQFF.

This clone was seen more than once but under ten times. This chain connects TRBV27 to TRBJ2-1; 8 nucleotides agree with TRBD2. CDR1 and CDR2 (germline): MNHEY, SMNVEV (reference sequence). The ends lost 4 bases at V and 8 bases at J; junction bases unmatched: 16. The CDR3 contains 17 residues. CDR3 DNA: TGTGCCAGCAGTTCACCTTTCGGGGGGGAGGGCCAGCATGAGCAGTTCTTC. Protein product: CASSSPFGGEGQHEQFF.

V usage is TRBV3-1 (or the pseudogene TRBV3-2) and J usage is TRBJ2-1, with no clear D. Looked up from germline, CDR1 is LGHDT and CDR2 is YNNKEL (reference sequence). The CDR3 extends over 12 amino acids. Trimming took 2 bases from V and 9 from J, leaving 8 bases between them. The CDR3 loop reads CASSQTAVEQFF. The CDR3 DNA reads TGTGCCAGCAGCCAAACCGCTGTTGAGCAGTTCTTC.